Following are 7 T cell receptor beta chains from one sample sequenced in a study of cytomegalovirus exposure and HLA in healthy donors. 13 Jbeta primers and 60 Vbeta primers were used for the PCR. Clones were sequenced by immunoSEQ multiplex PCR, and TCRdb holds only the in-frame ones, with some missing. The repertoire holds 180,000 or so clones, with roughly 80% as singletons. Sample: PBMCs. The receptors stem from a female donor in good health and CMV-seronegative.

The gene calls are TRBV28 and TRBJ2-5; D gene unclear. From germline, CDR1 is MDHEN and CDR2 SYDVKM. V was clipped by 7 bases and J by 1 base, with 10 bases between them. This CDR3 is built from 13 residues. DNA for the CDR3: TGTGCCAGCACTGAAAGCTTCCAAGAGACCCAGTACTTC. Encoded protein: CASTESFQETQYF.

This clone was observed a few times. V is TRBV18 and J is TRBJ2-7; the D gene is possibly TRBD1 (6 bases). This CDR3 is 14 amino acids long. CDR1 is KGHSH, CDR2 LQKENI, per germline. V was pared by 4 bases and J by 3 bases, with 13 bases between. CDR3 sequence (DNA): TGTGCCAGCTCACAAGAGATGGACAGCTACGAGCAGTACTTC. Its translation: CASSQEMDSYEQYF.

This clone appeared a few times. The chain has TRBV28 and TRBJ1-1; a weak D match, TRBD1 (6 bases). The ends were cut back, 3 bases at V and 1 base at J, with 12 bases in the middle. Germline lookup yields CDR1 MDHEN and CDR2 SYDVKM. The CDR3 sequence is 15 residues long. CDR3 DNA: TGTGCCAGCAGTTTCCCCCGGACAGCGAACACTGAAGCTTTCTTT. Translating it yields CASSFPRTANTEAFF.

This rearrangement joins TRBV9 to TRBJ1-2, with TRBD1 identical over 8 bases. The CDR3 extends over 15 amino acids. Trimming cost V 2 bases and J 4 bases; bases outside gene matches: 7. Germline V gives CDR1 SGDLS, CDR2 YYNGEE. CDR3 coding DNA: TGTGCCAGCAGCGTCCAGAATGGACAGGGCTATGGCTACACCTTC. Translation: CASSVQNGQGYGYTF. The full variable domain, completed using reference TRBV9 and TRBJ1-2, is DSGVTQTPKHLITATGQRVTLRCSPRSGDLSVYWYQQSLDQGLQFLIQYYNGEERAKGNILERFSAQQFPDLHSELNLSSLELGDSALYFCASSVQNGQGYGYTFGSGTRLTVV.

The chain is built from TRBV7-7 and TRBJ2-7, with a tentative D call TRBD1 (6 bases). Trimming left V 5 bases short and J 2 bases short, with 10 bases between. Germline CDR1 and CDR2: SSHAT and FNYEAQ (reference sequence). CDR3 length equals 13 residues. As DNA, the CDR3 is TGTGCCAGCAGCCCAGGACAGACCTACGAGCAGTACTTC. This translates into CASSPGQTYEQYF.

This clone has only a few counts. This rearrangement joins TRBV9 to TRBJ1-1; possibly TRBD1 for D (6 bases). The CDR3 covers 14 residues. V lost 3 bases and J lost 4, with 13 bases in between. Per germline, CDR1 SGDLS and CDR2 YYNGEE. The CDR3 is CASSADRSGTEAFF. CDR3 nucleotides: TGTGCCAGCAGCGCTGACAGGTCGGGCACTGAAGCTTTCTTT.

This clone was seen once. This chain joins TRBV19 and TRBJ2-7; 9 bases align to TRBD1. V lost 2 bases and J lost 4; bases outside the gene matches: 6. CDR1 and CDR2 (germline): LNHDA, SQIVND (reference sequence). CDR3 length: 15 amino acids. The CDR3 spells CASSISGTGSYEQYF. The CDR3 DNA is TGTGCCAGTAGTATATCAGGGACAGGGTCTTACGAGCAGTACTTC.